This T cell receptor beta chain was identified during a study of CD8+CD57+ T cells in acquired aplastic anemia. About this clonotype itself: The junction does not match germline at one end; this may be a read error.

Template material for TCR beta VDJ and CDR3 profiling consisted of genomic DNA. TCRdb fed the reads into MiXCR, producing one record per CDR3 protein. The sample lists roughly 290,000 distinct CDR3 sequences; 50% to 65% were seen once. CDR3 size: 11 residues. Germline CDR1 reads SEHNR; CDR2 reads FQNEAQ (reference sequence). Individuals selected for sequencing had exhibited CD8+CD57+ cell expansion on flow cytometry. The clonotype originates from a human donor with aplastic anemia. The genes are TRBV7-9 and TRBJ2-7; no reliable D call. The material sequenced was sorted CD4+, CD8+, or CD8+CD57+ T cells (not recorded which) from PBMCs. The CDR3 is CASSLSLEQCF. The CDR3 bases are TGTGCCAGCAGTTTGAGTTTGGAGCAGTGCTTC.